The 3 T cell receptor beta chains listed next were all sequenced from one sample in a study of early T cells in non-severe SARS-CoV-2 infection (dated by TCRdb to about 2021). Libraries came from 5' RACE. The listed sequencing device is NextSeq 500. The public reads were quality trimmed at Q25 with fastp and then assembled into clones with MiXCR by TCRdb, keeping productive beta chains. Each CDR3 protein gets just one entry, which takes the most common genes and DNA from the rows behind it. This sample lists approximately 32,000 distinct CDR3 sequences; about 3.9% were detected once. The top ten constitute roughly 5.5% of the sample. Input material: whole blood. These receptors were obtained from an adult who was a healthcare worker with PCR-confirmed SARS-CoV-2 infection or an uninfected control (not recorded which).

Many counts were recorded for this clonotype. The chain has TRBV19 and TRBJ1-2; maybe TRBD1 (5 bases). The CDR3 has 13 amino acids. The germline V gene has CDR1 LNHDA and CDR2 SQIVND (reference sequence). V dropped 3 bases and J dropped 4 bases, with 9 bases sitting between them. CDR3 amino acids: CASSIQGAYGYTF. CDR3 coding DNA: TGTGCCAGTAGTATCCAGGGAGCCTATGGCTACACCTTC.

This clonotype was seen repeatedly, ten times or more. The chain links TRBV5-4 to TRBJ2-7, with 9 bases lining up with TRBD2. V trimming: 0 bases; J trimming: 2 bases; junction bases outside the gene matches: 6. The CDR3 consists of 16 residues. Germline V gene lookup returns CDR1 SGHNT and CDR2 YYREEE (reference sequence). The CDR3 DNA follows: TGTGCCAGCAGCTTGGGAAGCGGGGGGCTTCCCTACGAGCAGTACTTC. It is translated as CASSLGSGGLPYEQYF.

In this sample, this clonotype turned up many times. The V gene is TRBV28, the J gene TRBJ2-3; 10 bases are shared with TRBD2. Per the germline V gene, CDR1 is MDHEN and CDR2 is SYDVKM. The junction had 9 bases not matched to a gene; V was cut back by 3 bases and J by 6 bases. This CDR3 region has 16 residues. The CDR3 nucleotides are TGTGCCAGCAGTTTCGCCAGCGGGGGGGCCCGGGATACGCAGTATTTT. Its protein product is CASSFASGGARDTQYF.